This T cell receptor (beta chain) emerged from a study of T cells in Graves' hyperthyroidism and ophthalmopathy. Overall study results and limits: Blood shared most expanded thyroid clonotypes above 0.001.

With 5 bases removed from V and 4 bases from J, the gap between germline ends came to 20 bases. The CDR3 extends over 15 amino acids. The germline V gene encodes CDR1 DFQATT and CDR2 SNEGSKA (reference sequence). TCR beta CDR3 sequences were amplified from RNA transcripts. With the HTBI primer set, the TCR CDR3 went through a first round of RT-PCR. TCRdb re-called the multiplex PCR reads through MiXCR, storing one row per CDR3 protein. Of 550,000 to 850,000 distinct CDR3 sequences listed, around 20% were seen once; the top ten hold roughly 17%. This clonotype was recorded many times. The antigen is not known. PBMCs were collected from a 10 ml volume of fresh peripheral blood.

This TCR was sampled from a woman in her forties or fifties with Graves' hyperthyroidism that later progressed to Graves' ophthalmopathy. This chain links TRBV20-1 with TRBJ2-5; D unclear. The sequenced material came from blood. The CDR3 region is CSALPGSGSRETQYF. The CDR3 DNA reads TGCAGTGCTCTCCCCGGATCCGGTTCGAGAGAGACCCAGTACTTC.